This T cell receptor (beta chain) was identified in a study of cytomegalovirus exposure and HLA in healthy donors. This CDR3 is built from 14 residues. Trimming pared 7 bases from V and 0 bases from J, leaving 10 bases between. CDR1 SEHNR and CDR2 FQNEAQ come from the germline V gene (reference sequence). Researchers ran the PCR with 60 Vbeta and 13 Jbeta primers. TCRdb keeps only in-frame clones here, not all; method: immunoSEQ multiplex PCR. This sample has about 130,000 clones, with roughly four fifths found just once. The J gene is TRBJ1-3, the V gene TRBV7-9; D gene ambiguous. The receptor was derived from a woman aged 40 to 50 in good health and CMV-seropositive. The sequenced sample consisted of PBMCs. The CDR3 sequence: CASTLGSSGNTIYF. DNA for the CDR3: TGTGCCAGCACACTGGGGAGCTCTGGAAACACCATATATTTT.